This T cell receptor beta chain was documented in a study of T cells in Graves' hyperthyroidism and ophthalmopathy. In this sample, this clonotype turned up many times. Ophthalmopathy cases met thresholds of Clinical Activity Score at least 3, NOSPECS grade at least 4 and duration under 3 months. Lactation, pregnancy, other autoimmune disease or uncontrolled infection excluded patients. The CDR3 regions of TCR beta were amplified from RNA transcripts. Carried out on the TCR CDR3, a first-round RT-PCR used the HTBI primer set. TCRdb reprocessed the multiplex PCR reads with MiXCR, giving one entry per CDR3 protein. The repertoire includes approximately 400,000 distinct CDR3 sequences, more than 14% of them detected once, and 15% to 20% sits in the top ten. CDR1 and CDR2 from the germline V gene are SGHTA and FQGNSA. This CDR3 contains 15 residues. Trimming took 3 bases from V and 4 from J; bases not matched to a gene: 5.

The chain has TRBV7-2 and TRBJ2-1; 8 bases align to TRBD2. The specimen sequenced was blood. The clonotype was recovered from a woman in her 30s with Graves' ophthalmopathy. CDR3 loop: CASSLARGAYNEQFF. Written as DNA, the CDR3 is TGTGCCAGCAGCTTGGCGCGGGGGGCTTACAATGAGCAGTTCTTC.